These T cell receptor beta chains were read from a single sample in a study of CD8 T cells in ankylosing spondylitis. Each CDR3 protein gets one entry after TCRdb re-called the 5' RACE reads with MiXCR. The sample lists about 360,000 distinct CDR3 sequences; about 15% were seen once. Sequencing was done on a sample of blood, either unsorted or a sorted T cell fraction (not recorded which). These TCRs come from a male donor with ankylosing spondylitis or in good health (not recorded which). The CDR3 runs from the conserved cysteine through the conserved F or W. D genes are given only for firm matches. Clone sizes are given selectively: once, few, many, or a class where the clone is expanded.

D gene: TRBD2
V gene: TRBV19
J gene: TRBJ2-1
clone size: -
CDR3 protein: CASSSRTSGSRYNEQFF
CDR3 DNA: TGTGCCAGTAGTTCGCGGACTAGCGGGAGCCGATACAATGAGCAGTTCTTC

D gene: -
V gene: TRBV15
J gene: TRBJ1-5
clone size: few
CDR3 protein: CATSRDWTVAQPQHF
CDR3 DNA: TGTGCCACCAGCAGAGATTGGACAGTCGCCCAGCCCCAGCATTTT

D gene: -
V gene: TRBV18
J gene: TRBJ2-1
clone size: -
CDR3 protein: CASSPAPARDEQFF
CDR3 DNA: TGTGCCAGCTCACCGGCTCCTGCCAGAGATGAGCAGTTCTTC

D gene: TRBD1
V gene: TRBV5-1
J gene: TRBJ1-1
clone size: few
CDR3 protein: CASGDRANTEAFF
CDR3 DNA: TGCGCCAGCGGGGACAGGGCGAACACTGAAGCTTTCTTT

D gene: TRBD1
V gene: TRBV4-1
J gene: TRBJ2-7
clone size: many
CDR3 protein: CASSQGAPGGLGWEQYF
CDR3 DNA: TGCGCCAGCAGCCAAGGAGCCCCAGGGGGATTGGGCTGGGAGCAGTACTTC

D gene: -
V gene: TRBV20-1
J gene: TRBJ2-2
clone size: few
CDR3 protein: CSATRPGSGGELFF
CDR3 DNA: TGCAGTGCTACCCGCCCGGGGTCTGGCGGGGAGCTGTTTTTT

D gene: TRBD2
V gene: TRBV5-1
J gene: TRBJ2-2
clone size: few
CDR3 protein: CASSLALTSGSTGELFF
CDR3 DNA: TGCGCCAGCAGCTTGGCCCTGACTAGCGGGAGTACCGGGGAGCTGTTTTTT

D gene: -
V gene: TRBV6-5
J gene: TRBJ2-7
clone size: -
CDR3 protein: CASSFILWRLEQYF
CDR3 DNA: TGTGCCAGCAGTTTCATCCTTTGGCGGTTAGAGCAGTACTTC

D gene: -
V gene: TRBV3-1
J gene: TRBJ2-5
clone size: few
CDR3 protein: CASSRAWGAQIGETQYF
CDR3 DNA: TGTGCCAGCAGCCGGGCGTGGGGGGCGCAGATTGGGGAGACCCAGTACTTC

D gene: -
V gene: TRBV14
J gene: TRBJ2-2
clone size: few
CDR3 protein: CASSQVGGSGELFF
CDR3 DNA: TGTGCCAGCAGCCAAGTAGGGGGAAGCGGGGAGCTGTTTTTT

D gene: -
V gene: TRBV20-1
J gene: TRBJ2-1
clone size: few
CDR3 protein: CSANRVNNEQFF
CDR3 DNA: TGCAGTGCGAACAGGGTAAACAATGAGCAGTTCTTC

D gene: -
V gene: TRBV12-5
J gene: TRBJ2-6
clone size: few
CDR3 protein: CASGLETVSGANVLTF
CDR3 DNA: TGTGCTAGTGGTTTGGAGACAGTCTCTGGGGCCAACGTCCTGACTTTC

D gene: TRBD2
V gene: TRBV11-2
J gene: TRBJ2-3
clone size: few
CDR3 protein: CASSHGLAGVGTDTQYF
CDR3 DNA: TGTGCCAGCAGCCACGGGTTAGCGGGGGTGGGCACAGATACGCAGTATTTT

D gene: -
V gene: TRBV5-1
J gene: TRBJ2-7
clone size: -
CDR3 protein: CASSLGGPGTFNYEQYF
CDR3 DNA: TGCGCCAGCAGCTTGGGGGGCCCCGGGACGTTTAACTACGAGCAGTACTTC

D gene: -
V gene: TRBV7-9
J gene: TRBJ2-3
clone size: few
CDR3 protein: CASGRTSPSTDTQYF
CDR3 DNA: TGTGCCAGCGGTAGAACTAGCCCTAGCACAGATACGCAGTATTTT

D gene: -
V gene: TRBV3-1
J gene: TRBJ2-5
clone size: few
CDR3 protein: CASSQDKGGLFNTQYF
CDR3 DNA: TGTGCCAGCAGCCAAGATAAGGGGGGGCTCTTTAATACCCAGTACTTC

D gene: -
V gene: TRBV10-2
J gene: TRBJ1-5
clone size: -
CDR3 protein: CASSEFRERPQHF
CDR3 DNA: TGCGCCAGCAGTGAGTTCAGGGAAAGGCCCCAGCATTTT

D gene: TRBD2
V gene: TRBV20-1
J gene: TRBJ2-1
clone size: few
CDR3 protein: CSAREPPTGTSEGEQFF
CDR3 DNA: TGCAGTGCTAGAGAACCTCCTACCGGGACTAGCGAAGGTGAGCAGTTCTTC

D gene: TRBD1
V gene: TRBV29-1
J gene: TRBJ2-1
clone size: few
CDR3 protein: CSVERGRGNEQFF
CDR3 DNA: TGCAGCGTTGAACGGGGCAGGGGGAATGAGCAGTTCTTC

D gene: -
V gene: TRBV3-1
J gene: TRBJ2-7
clone size: few
CDR3 protein: CASSLLRGGGEQYF
CDR3 DNA: TGTGCCAGCAGCCTTCTAAGGGGAGGCGGCGAGCAGTACTTC

D gene: -
V gene: TRBV2
J gene: TRBJ1-6
clone size: few
CDR3 protein: CASSVKRGDNSPLHF
CDR3 DNA: TGTGCCAGCAGTGTAAAGAGAGGAGATAATTCACCCCTCCACTTT

D gene: -
V gene: TRBV11-2
J gene: TRBJ2-3
clone size: few
CDR3 protein: CPSRWAGLTDTQYF
CDR3 DNA: TGTCCATCCAGGTGGGCAGGCCTCACAGATACGCAGTATTTT

D gene: -
V gene: TRBV12-3/TRBV12-4
J gene: TRBJ2-7
clone size: -
CDR3 protein: CASSLGTEVYEQYF
CDR3 DNA: TGTGCCAGCAGTTTAGGGACAGAGGTCTACGAGCAGTACTTC

D gene: -
V gene: TRBV29-1
J gene: TRBJ2-1
clone size: -
CDR3 protein: CSGAASLYNEQFF
CDR3 DNA: TGCAGCGGGGCAGCTAGCTTATACAATGAGCAGTTCTTC

D gene: -
V gene: TRBV20-1
J gene: TRBJ2-2
clone size: -
CDR3 protein: CSASPTRTLSTGELFF
CDR3 DNA: TGCAGTGCTAGTCCTACTAGAACCTTAAGCACCGGGGAGCTGTTTTTT

D gene: TRBD1
V gene: TRBV20-1
J gene: TRBJ1-3
clone size: few
CDR3 protein: CSARPGTVGDTIYF
CDR3 DNA: TGCAGTGCTAGACCCGGGACAGTGGGAGACACCATATATTTT

D gene: -
V gene: TRBV15
J gene: TRBJ1-4
clone size: -
CDR3 protein: CATSRPGDEGEKLFF
CDR3 DNA: TGTGCCACCAGCCGTCCCGGAGACGAGGGGGAAAAACTGTTTTTT

D gene: TRBD1
V gene: TRBV4-2
J gene: TRBJ1-2
clone size: -
CDR3 protein: CASSQVDRVHYGYTF
CDR3 DNA: TGTGCCAGCAGCCAAGTCGACAGGGTTCACTATGGCTACACCTTC

D gene: -
V gene: TRBV12-3/TRBV12-4
J gene: TRBJ2-1
clone size: -
CDR3 protein: CASSLDSRGEQFF
CDR3 DNA: TGTGCCAGCAGTTTAGATTCCCGAGGTGAGCAGTTCTTC

D gene: -
V gene: TRBV12-3/TRBV12-4
J gene: TRBJ1-1
clone size: few
CDR3 protein: CASTLVGNTEAFF
CDR3 DNA: TGTGCCAGCACCCTTGTGGGGAACACTGAAGCTTTCTTT